This T cell receptor beta chain is from a study of graft-versus-host responses after intestinal transplantation. On the study more broadly: Recipients got multivisceral, liver-intestinal, or isolated intestinal transplants.

Profiled with immunoSEQ multiplex PCR; TCRdb holds only in-frame clones, not every one. Among 90,000 to 100,000 clones listed, roughly 88% were seen once. This clonotype originated in a human patient who received an intestinal transplant, so some T cells may come from the graft donor. The input for sequencing was PBMCs, taken 255 days after intestinal transplant.

The CDR3 DNA reads TGTGCCAGCAGTTTTGGGGGGCCTGGGGAGCAGTTCTTC. It encodes CASSFGGPGEQFF. The J gene is TRBJ2-1, the V gene TRBV28; D is tentatively TRBD1 or TRBD2 (6 bases each). The CDR3 extends over 13 amino acids. Germline CDR1 reads MDHEN; CDR2 reads SYDVKM. V was cut by 3 bases and J by 10 bases, with 13 bases left in between. Full variable domain (missing parts from reference TRBV28 and TRBJ2-1): DVKVTQSSRYLVKRTGEKVFLECVQDMDHENMFWYRQDPGLGLRLIYFSYDVKMKEKGDIPEGYSVSREKKERFSLILESASTNQTSMYLCASSFGGPGEQFFGPGTRLTVL.